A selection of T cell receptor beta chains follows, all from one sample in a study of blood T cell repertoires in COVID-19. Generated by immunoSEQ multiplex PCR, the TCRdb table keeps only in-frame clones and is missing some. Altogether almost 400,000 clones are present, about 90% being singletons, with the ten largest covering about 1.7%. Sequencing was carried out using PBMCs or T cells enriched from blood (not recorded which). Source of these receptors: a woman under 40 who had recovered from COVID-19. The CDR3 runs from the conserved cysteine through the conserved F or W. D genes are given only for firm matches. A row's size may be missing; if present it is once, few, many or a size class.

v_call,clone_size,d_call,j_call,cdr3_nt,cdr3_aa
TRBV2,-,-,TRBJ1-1,TGTGCCAGCACCCTCCTCAGGGAGGGGGGGACTGAAGCTTTCTTT,CASTLLREGGTEAFF
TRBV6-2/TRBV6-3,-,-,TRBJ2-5,TGTGCCAGCAGTCCCGGTGAGACCCAGTACTTC,CASSPGETQYF
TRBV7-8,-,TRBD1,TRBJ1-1,TGTGCCAGCAGCTCTGGGACAGATGCCCCCTGGTCAACTTTCTTT,CASSSGTDAPWSTFF
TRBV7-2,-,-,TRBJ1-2,TGTGCCAGCAGCCAAAGGCGGGGCCTGGGAGGCTACACCTTC,CASSQRRGLGGYTF
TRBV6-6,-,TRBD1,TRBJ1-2,TGTGCCAGCAGTTACGTCCACAGGGGGGCCTATGGCTACACCTTC,CASSYVHRGAYGYTF
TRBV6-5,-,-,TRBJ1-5,TGTGCCAGCAGTTTGGCCGTCGGGCAGCCCCAGCATTTT,CASSLAVGQPQHF
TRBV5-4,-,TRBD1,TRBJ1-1,TGTGCCAGCAGCCCGTGGGACAGGAACACTGAAGCTTTCTTT,CASSPWDRNTEAFF
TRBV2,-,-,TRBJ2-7,TGTGCCAGCAGTGACTCTAGGCGCACCTACTACGAGCAGTACTTC,CASSDSRRTYYEQYF
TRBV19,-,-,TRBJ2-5,TGTGCCAGTAGTATTACTCCAGGGGCCGGTTGGACCCAGTACTTC,CASSITPGAGWTQYF
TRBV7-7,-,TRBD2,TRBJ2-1,TGTGCTAGCAGCTTAAATCCAGCGGGGGCCTCCTACAATGAGCAGTTCTTC,CASSLNPAGASYNEQFF
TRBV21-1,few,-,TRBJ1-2,TGTGCCAGCAGCAAAGCAGAGGGAAAGTATGGCTACACCTTC,CASSKAEGKYGYTF
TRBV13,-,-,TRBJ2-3,TGTGCCAGCAGCTTAGCGTCAGATACGCAGTATTTT,CASSLASDTQYF
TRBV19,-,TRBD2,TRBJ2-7,TGTGCCAGTAGTATTCGGTCGGCGGGAGGGCCCTACGAGCAGTACTTC,CASSIRSAGGPYEQYF
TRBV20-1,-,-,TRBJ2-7,TGCAGTGCTAGTGAGCCCACACATGGAGGGGGCGCGGGGGAGCAGTACTTC,CSASEPTHGGGAGEQYF
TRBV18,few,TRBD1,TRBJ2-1,TGTGCCAGCTCGCCCGGGACAGGGGTGTACAATGAGCAGTTCTTC,CASSPGTGVYNEQFF
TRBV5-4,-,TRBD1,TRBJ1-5,TGTGCCAGCAGCGATGGACAGGCGAGCAATCAGCCCCAGCATTTT,CASSDGQASNQPQHF
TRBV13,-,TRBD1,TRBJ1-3,TGTGCCAGCAGCTCGACAGGGGATAGTGGAAACACCATATATTTT,CASSSTGDSGNTIYF
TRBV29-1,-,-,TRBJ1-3,TGCAGCGTTGTCCGTAGCTCTGGAAACACCATATATTTT,CSVVRSSGNTIYF
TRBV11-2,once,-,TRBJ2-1,TGTGCCAGCAGCTTGGGCCAGAGCTCCTACAATGAGCAGTTCTTC,CASSLGQSSYNEQFF
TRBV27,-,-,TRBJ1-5,TGTGCCAGCAGAGGGGTGGGGTATCAGCCCCAGCATTTT,CASRGVGYQPQHF
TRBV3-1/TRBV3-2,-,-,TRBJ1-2,TGTGCCAGCACTAAAGGGGCAGTGGGTGGCTACACCTTC,CASTKGAVGGYTF
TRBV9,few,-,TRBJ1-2,TGTGCCAGCAGCGTATTATCCGGCTATGGCTACACCTTC,CASSVLSGYGYTF
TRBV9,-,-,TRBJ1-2,TGTGCCAGCAGCGTAGGAGAGGGCCCGGGGGGGGCTATCTATGGCTACACCTTC,CASSVGEGPGGAIYGYTF
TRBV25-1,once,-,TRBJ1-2,TGTGCCAGCCCAGGCAGGGGCCTAGCTAACTATGGCTACACCTTC,CASPGRGLANYGYTF